This T cell receptor (beta chain) was recovered during a study of cytomegalovirus exposure and HLA in healthy donors. A 120-subject validation cohort, separate from the roughly 700-subject first cohort, supplied the donors. Clones were read by immunoSEQ multiplex PCR, and TCRdb kept only the in-frame ones, dropping some. This repertoire shows about 190,000 clones, around four fifths found once; its top ten account for approximately 7%. Of note for this clone: Its antigen is undetermined.

Whole-study results and caveats: The tendency of first-cohort TCR clusters to co-occur in the 90 to 150 validation repertoires was the finding of a later analysis. The study recorded about 150 TCR beta chains that were cytomegalovirus-associated. Whilst most TCR sequences proved rare, a subset of public TCRs occurred across many donors.

This CDR3 spans 13 amino acids. Germline V lookup: CDR1 MNHEY, CDR2 SMNVEV (reference sequence). V dropped 3 bases and J dropped 5; count of bases not matched to a gene: 1. This TCR derives from a man aged 18 to 35 in good health and CMV-seropositive. Specimen: PBMCs. The chain links TRBV27 to TRBJ2-7, with TRBD2 matching over 10 bases. CDR3 sequence reads: CASSLGLANEQYF. The CDR3 DNA follows: TGTGCCAGCAGTTTGGGACTAGCGAACGAGCAGTACTTC.